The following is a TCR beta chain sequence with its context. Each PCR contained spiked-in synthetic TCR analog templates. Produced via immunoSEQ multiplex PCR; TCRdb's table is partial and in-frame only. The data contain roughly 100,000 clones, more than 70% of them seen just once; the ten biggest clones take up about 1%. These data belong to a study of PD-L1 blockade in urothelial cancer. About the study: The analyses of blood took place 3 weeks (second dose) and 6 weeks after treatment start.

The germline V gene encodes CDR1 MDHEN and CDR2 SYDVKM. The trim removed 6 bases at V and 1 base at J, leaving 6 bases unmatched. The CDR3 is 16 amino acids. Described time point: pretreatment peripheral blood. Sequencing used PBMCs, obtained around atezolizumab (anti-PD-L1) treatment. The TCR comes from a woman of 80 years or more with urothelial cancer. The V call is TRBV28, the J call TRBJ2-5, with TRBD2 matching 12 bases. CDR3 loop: CASRRGTSGRQETQYF. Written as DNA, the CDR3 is TGTGCCAGCAGGAGAGGGACTAGCGGGCGCCAAGAGACCCAGTACTTC. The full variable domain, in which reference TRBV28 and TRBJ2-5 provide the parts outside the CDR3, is DVKVTQSSRYLVKRTGEKVFLECVQDMDHENMFWYRQDPGLGLRLIYFSYDVKMKEKGDIPEGYSVSREKKERFSLILESASTNQTSMYLCASRRGTSGRQETQYFGPGTRLLVL.